This TCR beta chain came from a study of read filtering for tumor transcriptome and immune sequencing. About the study: Patients were 17 male and 13 to 15 female, mean age approximately 70 years, range about 45 to 85.

V was pared by 4 bases and J by 0 bases, with 8 bases between. The V gene's germline CDR1 is LGHDT and CDR2 YNNKEL (reference sequence). The CDR3 totals 14 residues. Whole-study results and caveats: The CD138-negative fraction was mixed bone marrow immune cells, not pure T cells.

In this sample, this clonotype turned up many times. Its antigen is still unknown. The library was built from about 400 ng RNA with molecular barcoded adaptors for alpha/delta and beta/gamma chains. TCRdb passed the reads through MiXCR, listing each CDR3 protein once. The sample has tens of thousands of distinct CDR3 sequences, 18% seen once; the top ten hold approximately 16%. This rearrangement joins TRBV3-1 to TRBJ2-3; D call uncertain. The specimen sequenced was a population of CD138-negative cells sorted from bone marrow. This clonotype was sampled from a donor at least 40 years old with multiple myeloma. CDR3 coding DNA: TGTGCCAGCAGCCCCCAGGCTAGCACAGATACGCAGTATTTT. Translation: CASSPQASTDTQYF.